This entry lists 13 T cell receptor beta chains sequenced from one sample in a study of T cells in Graves' hyperthyroidism and ophthalmopathy. Amplified TCR beta CDR3 regions came from RNA transcripts. When the TCR CDR3 underwent first-round RT-PCR, the HTBI primer set was used. TCRdb used MiXCR to reprocess the multiplex PCR reads, holding one entry per CDR3 protein. The table has a few hundred thousand distinct CDR3 sequences, 25% seen once. Sample: blood. These receptors came from a man in his fifties with Graves' hyperthyroidism.

This clonotype showed up many times. V and J are TRBV3-1 and TRBJ1-2; tentative D call: TRBD1 (5 bases). The V end was cut by 3 bases, the J end by 4 bases, with 9 bases between. There are 13 residues in the CDR3. The V gene's germline CDR1 is LGHDT and CDR2 YNNKEL (reference sequence). CDR3 sequence (DNA): TGTGCCAGCAGCCAGGGACCGTTCTATGGCTACACCTTC. Protein: CASSQGPFYGYTF.

V usage is TRBV3-1 and J usage is TRBJ1-1; 8 nucleotides align to TRBD1. The V gene end was trimmed by 0 bases and the J gene end by 1 base; junction bases not matched to a gene: 4. Germline V CDR1 and CDR2: LGHDT, YNNKEL (reference sequence). This CDR3 is 16 amino acids long. The CDR3 DNA reads as TGTGCCAGCAGCCAAGATAGGACAGGGCAGAACACTGAAGCTTTCTTT. It is translated as CASSQDRTGQNTEAFF.

This clonotype was recorded at least ten times. The V call is TRBV12-3 or TRBV12-4, the J call TRBJ2-5; 9 nucleotides match TRBD1. The CDR3 is 15 residues long. V dropped 4 bases and J dropped 4; count of bases not matched to a gene: 7. The CDR3 bases are TGTGCCAGCAGTTGGGGACAGGGAACGGGAGAGACCCAGTACTTC. Residues: CASSWGQGTGETQYF.

This clonotype was seen only a few times. The chain recombines TRBV10-3 with TRBJ2-7; 14 bases fit TRBD2. Trimming removed 6 bases from V and 3 bases from J; junction bases left unmatched: 4. The length of the CDR3 is 15 residues. CDR1 is ENHRY, CDR2 SYGVKD, per germline. CDR3 bases: TGTGCCATCAGGGGGACTAGCGGGAGTCTCTACGAGCAGTACTTC. Translating gives CAIRGTSGSLYEQYF.

This clonotype was counted between two and nine times. Written as DNA, the CDR3 is TGCGCCAGCAGCCCCCGGGACGGTACTCAGTACTTC. Translation gives CASSPRDGTQYF. The rearrangement joins TRBV5-1 to TRBJ2-4; either TRBD1 or TRBD2 may supply D (5 bases each). This CDR3 contains 12 residues. Per germline, CDR1 SGHRS and CDR2 YFSETQ. With 4 bases removed from V and 12 bases from J, the gap between germline ends came to 14 bases.

V is TRBV6-2 or TRBV6-3 and J is TRBJ1-1; D possibly corresponds to TRBD1 (5 bases). V lost 6 bases and J 1 base, leaving 12 bases between the germline ends. CDR1 MNHEY and CDR2 SVGEGT come from the germline V gene. This CDR3 comprises 14 residues. The CDR3 loop reads CASRKEGPNTEAFF. As DNA, the CDR3 is TGTGCCAGCAGAAAGGAGGGACCGAACACTGAAGCTTTCTTT.

In its sample, this clonotype was seen a few times. The chain links TRBV5-6 to TRBJ2-1, with no clear D. V shed 0 bases and J shed 8 bases, with 12 bases lying between them. The CDR3 is 14 residues long. Germline values: CDR1 SGHDT, CDR2 YYEEEE. The CDR3 loop reads CASSLADRGDEQFF. CDR3 DNA sequence: TGTGCCAGCAGCTTGGCCGACCGCGGTGATGAGCAGTTCTTC.

This rearrangement joins TRBV6-1 to TRBJ1-3; 7 bases fit TRBD1. The germline gives CDR1 MNHNS, CDR2 SASEGT. This CDR3 comprises 12 residues. The V and J ends lost 6 bases and 8 bases, in that order; junction bases with no gene match: 4. CDR3 protein: CASSHRGDTIYF. The CDR3 nucleotides read TGTGCCAGCAGCCACAGGGGAGACACCATATATTTT.

This clonotype was picked up a small number of times. In DNA, the CDR3 is TGCAGCGTTAAAAGGACTAGCGGGAGATCCCACGAGCAGTACTTC. It encodes CSVKRTSGRSHEQYF. V and J are TRBV29-1 and TRBJ2-7; 13 positions match TRBD2. V shed 5 bases, J shed 5 bases, and the junction held 9 bases outside the gene matches. The germline V gene encodes CDR1 SQVTM and CDR2 ANQGSEA. The CDR3 sequence is 15 residues long.

The table lists this clonotype with a few counts. The chain links TRBV6-1 to TRBJ2-2; 8 bases are shared with TRBD2. Looked up from germline, CDR1 is MNHNS and CDR2 is SASEGT. This CDR3 has 17 amino acids. J lost 1 base, V lost 2 bases, and 6 bases had no gene match. This CDR3 reads CASSEKRTSKNTGELFF. CDR3 DNA sequence: TGTGCCAGCAGTGAAAAGAGGACTAGCAAGAACACCGGGGAGCTGTTTTTT.

The chain is built from TRBV24-1 and TRBJ2-7; possibly TRBD1 for D (6 bases). V lost 2 bases and J lost 4, with 11 bases in between. This CDR3 region has 14 residues. Germline assignment: CDR1 KGHDR and CDR2 SFDVKD. The CDR3 nucleotides are TGTGCCACCAGTGATTCGTACAGGGCTTACGAGCAGTACTTC. As protein: CATSDSYRAYEQYF.

The CDR3 DNA follows: TGTGCCAGCAGTGTTAGCGGGAGGACGTACAATGAGCAGTTCTTC. It specifies CASSVSGRTYNEQFF. V is TRBV27 and J is TRBJ2-1; 10 nucleotides line up with TRBD2. The germline CDR1 and CDR2 sequences are MNHEY and SMNVEV (reference sequence). J gave up 4 bases and V 5 bases, and 5 bases lay outside the gene matches. The CDR3 extends over 15 amino acids.

This clonotype was counted between two and nine times. This rearrangement joins TRBV5-1 to TRBJ1-6; D is uncertain. The germline CDR1 and CDR2 sequences are SGHRS and YFSETQ. Trimming removed 2 bases from V and 2 bases from J, with 8 bases in between. The CDR3 has 15 residues. The CDR3 DNA sequence: TGCGCCAGCAGCTTAACAGCCACCTATAATTCACCCCTCCACTTT. This encodes CASSLTATYNSPLHF.